The 30 T cell receptor beta chains reported below all come from one sample, sequenced in a study of shared clonotypes between healthy human individuals (TCRdb year 2020). The library was generated by the immunoSEQ multiplex PCR assay. Entries here come from immuneACCESS through TCRdb and include only in-frame sequences with V and J called. Some clones fail to appear in such tables; in the studies checked, an unresolved V gene covers under half of the shortfall, and the cause of the remainder is unknown. The sample table holds some 1.5 million clones, of which around 95% were seen once. Approximately 1.1% of the sample rests with the top ten. The sample taken for sequencing was naive CD4+ T cells sorted from blood. Interpreted using the paper, the cell subset or site label stands for: CD45RA+ positively selected. The receptors come from a man aged 30 to 45 in good health.

This chain joins TRBV4-1 and TRBJ2-1, with D perhaps assigned TRBD1 or TRBD2 (6 bases each). CDR1 is MGHRA, CDR2 YSYEKL, per germline. CDR3 length: 14 residues. V was cut by 4 bases and J by 13 bases, with 20 bases left in between. The CDR3 DNA follows: TGCGCCAGCAGCCCCGACCCGGGGGTGGGACAACAGTTCTTC. Translating it yields CASSPDPGVGQQFF.

The rearrangement joins TRBV9 to TRBJ1-2, with 9 positions matching TRBD1. The V gene end was trimmed by 4 bases and the J gene end by 3 bases; junction bases not matched to a gene: 7. Germline CDR1 and CDR2: SGDLS and YYNGEE. The CDR3 sequence is 15 residues long. CDR3 coding DNA: TGTGCCAGCAGCCCTCGGGACAGGGACGACTATGGCTACACCTTC. This gives the protein CASSPRDRDDYGYTF.

This clone came up once. The sample holds other DNA sequences that translate to the same CDR3. This sequence joins TRBV6-4 and TRBJ1-1; the D is unclear. The CDR3 extends over 13 amino acids. From germline, CDR1 is MRHNA and CDR2 SNTAGT. Between the trimmed V and J ends, which lost 4 bases and 1 base, there was a span of 7 bases. Here the CDR3 DNA reads TGTGCCAGCAGTGTTAAGACGAACACTGAAGCTTTCTTT. This translates into CASSVKTNTEAFF.

On this clone itself: In the same sample, other DNA sequences code for this CDR3. V gene TRBV5-1 combines with J gene TRBJ2-5, with D uncertain. V shed 0 bases and J shed 2 bases, with 8 bases lying between them. This CDR3 is built from 14 residues. Germline CDR1 reads SGHRS; CDR2 reads YFSETQ. The CDR3 protein is CASSLEAVQETQYF. CDR3 coding DNA: TGCGCCAGCAGCTTGGAGGCAGTACAAGAGACCCAGTACTTC.

The rearrangement links TRBV5-1 to TRBJ1-2; D gene ambiguous. This CDR3 has 16 residues. The ends were cut back, 4 bases at V and 6 bases at J, with 22 bases in the middle. Germline values: CDR1 SGHRS, CDR2 YFSETQ. The chain's CDR3 is CASSGEIIREADGYTF. CDR3 DNA sequence: TGCGCCAGCAGCGGAGAAATCATACGGGAGGCGGATGGCTACACCTTC.

The CDR3 sequence: CASTRVSGSNEQFF. CDR3 nucleotides: TGTGCCAGCACGAGGGTTAGCGGGAGTAATGAGCAGTTCTTC. The J gene is TRBJ2-1, the V gene TRBV2, with TRBD2 identical over 9 bases. Losses at the gene ends were 7 bases for V and 7 bases for J; bases not matched to a gene: 8. The CDR3 covers 14 residues. Germline loops: CDR1 SNHLY, CDR2 FYNNEI.

This rearrangement joins TRBV5-1 to TRBJ2-6; 8 nucleotides agree with TRBD1. The CDR3 runs 18 residues. V shed 0 bases, J shed 2 bases, and the junction held 7 bases outside the gene matches. Germline V lookup: CDR1 SGHRS, CDR2 YFSETQ. CDR3 nucleotide sequence: TGCGCCAGCAGCTTGGCCGCGGGACAGGTTACTGGGGCCAACGTCCTGACTTTC. It is translated as CASSLAAGQVTGANVLTF.

CDR3 region: CAISRSGKDPDTQYF. The DNA of the CDR3 is TGTGCCATCAGTCGGAGCGGGAAGGACCCAGATACGCAGTATTTT. The chain carries TRBV10-3 and TRBJ2-3, with TRBD2 matching 7 bases. V was clipped by 5 bases and J by 4 bases; unmatched bases: 9. In germline, CDR1 is ENHRY, CDR2 SYGVKD. This CDR3 has 15 amino acids.

In regard to this clone: The same CDR3 is also encoded by other DNA sequences in this sample. The genes are TRBV28 and TRBJ2-2, with D possibly being TRBD1 (5 bases). CDR1 is MDHEN, CDR2 SYDVKM, per germline. This CDR3 spans 14 amino acids. Trimming cost V 3 bases and J 1 base, with 6 bases left between them. The DNA of the CDR3 is TGTGCCAGCAGTTTGCAGGGGAACACCGGGGAGCTGTTTTTT. Its translation: CASSLQGNTGELFF.

The chain combines TRBV14 with TRBJ2-7; possibly TRBD1 for D (6 bases). Trimming stripped 0 bases from V and 4 bases from J, with 16 bases between. The CDR3 totals 16 residues. Germline V gene lookup returns CDR1 SGHDN and CDR2 FVKESK. For the CDR3, the DNA is TGTGCCAGCAGCCAAGAGGCCGGGCGCCAGGGGTACGAGCAGTACTTC. Amino acid sequence: CASSQEAGRQGYEQYF.

J is TRBJ1-2 and V is TRBV6-1, with D unclear. The CDR3 is made up of 16 amino acids. V was shortened by 0 bases and J by 0 bases, with 11 bases between the two germline ends. Germline CDR1 and CDR2: MNHNS and SASEGT. CDR3 amino acids: CASSEALGSANYGYTF. The CDR3 bases are TGTGCCAGCAGTGAAGCCTTAGGCAGCGCTAACTATGGCTACACCTTC.

This rearrangement joins TRBV10-1 to TRBJ1-2, with D hard to call. Germline V gene data show CDR1 as WNHNN and CDR2 as SYGVQD (reference sequence). The CDR3 runs to 13 residues. V dropped 0 bases and J dropped 2 bases, with 4 bases sitting between them. The CDR3 sequence is CASSESGNYGYTF. In DNA form, the CDR3 reads TGCGCCAGCAGTGAGTCAGGGAACTATGGCTACACCTTC.

The gene calls are TRBV28 and TRBJ1-2, with TRBD1 as a possible D gene (5 bases). Trimming left V 7 bases short and J 5 bases short, with 11 bases between. CDR3 length: 12 residues. Germline V gives CDR1 MDHEN, CDR2 SYDVKM. CDR3 amino acids: CASTLQGYGYTF. CDR3 DNA sequence: TGTGCCAGCACGCTTCAGGGTTATGGCTACACCTTC.

This clone was seen once. This chain uses TRBV7-9 with TRBJ2-7; 7 bases align to TRBD1. V was pared by 5 bases and J by 1 base, with 14 bases of the junction left unmatched. Germline loops: CDR1 SEHNR, CDR2 FQNEAQ (reference sequence). The CDR3 consists of 17 residues. CDR3 coding DNA: TGTGCCAGCAGCCGTGTATCGACAGGGAGAGTATCCTACGAGCAGTACTTC. Its translation: CASSRVSTGRVSYEQYF. The full variable domain, rest sourced from reference TRBV7-9 and TRBJ2-7, is DTGVSQNPRHKITKRGQNVTFRCDPISEHNRLYWYRQTLGQGPEFLTYFQNEAQLEKSRLLSDRFSAERPKGSFSTLEIQRTEQGDSAMYLCASSRVSTGRVSYEQYFGPGTRLTVT.

The V and J genes are TRBV15 and TRBJ2-5; D remains unclear. Germline V gene sequence: CDR1 LNHNV, CDR2 YYDKDF (reference sequence). The CDR3 is 16 residues long. The ends were cut back, 4 bases at V and 1 base at J, with 16 bases in the middle. CDR3 sequence: CATSTSDLLFQETQYF. CDR3 nucleotides: TGTGCCACCAGCACTTCAGACTTATTATTCCAAGAGACCCAGTACTTC.

With regard to this clone: Additional DNA sequences in this sample encode the identical CDR3. The rearrangement joins TRBV5-1 to TRBJ2-7; D gene ambiguous. CDR1 SGHRS and CDR2 YFSETQ come from the germline V gene. This CDR3 spans 12 amino acids. V was pared by 0 bases and J by 3 bases, with 4 bases between. The CDR3 reads CASSLVGYEQYF. CDR3 DNA: TGCGCCAGCAGCTTGGTGGGCTACGAGCAGTACTTC.

The rearrangement links TRBV19 to TRBJ2-7, with a possible D match to TRBD2 (6 bases). Trimming removed 6 bases at V and 1 base at J, with 13 bases between. Per the germline V gene, CDR1 is LNHDA and CDR2 is SQIVND (reference sequence). CDR3 length: 14 amino acids. For the CDR3, the DNA is TGTGCCAGTAGATCGGAGGGTCCTTCCTACGAGCAGTACTTC. It encodes CASRSEGPSYEQYF.

The genes are TRBV6-4 and TRBJ2-3; 11 nucleotides align to TRBD2. This CDR3 is 16 amino acids long. Trimming cost V 6 bases and J 5 bases; bases outside gene matches: 10. Germline CDR1 and CDR2: MRHNA and SNTAGT. The DNA for the CDR3 is TGTGCCAGCAGGCCCCTAGCGGGAGGAGGAAGAGATACGCAGTATTTT. This encodes CASRPLAGGGRDTQYF.

A remark on this clone: One end of the junction does not line up with germline, which may come from a read error. The chain links TRBV10-3 to TRBJ2-7; 7 nucleotides match TRBD2. Germline-derived CDR1 and CDR2 are ENHRY and SYGVKD. The CDR3 has 14 residues. For the CDR3, the DNA is TGTGCCATCAGTGCTTCTGTAGTCCCCGACGAGGGAGGGTTC. It encodes CAISASVVPDEGGF.

The V gene is TRBV6-1, the J gene TRBJ2-3; perhaps TRBD2 as D (6 bases). CDR1 is MNHNS, CDR2 SASEGT, per germline. The CDR3 spans 12 residues. Trimming left V 8 bases short and J 2 bases short, with 8 bases between. Written as DNA, the CDR3 is TGTGCCAGCGCGGGAAACACAGATACGCAGTATTTT. Protein sequence: CASAGNTDTQYF.

A remark on this clone: Other DNA sequences in this specimen translate into the identical CDR3. This sequence joins TRBV15 and TRBJ2-7; D remains ambiguous. Looked up from germline, CDR1 is LNHNV and CDR2 is YYDKDF (reference sequence). The CDR3 has 13 residues. V lost 2 bases to trimming and J lost 4 bases, with 9 bases between them. This CDR3 reads CATSRHRSYEQYF. The CDR3 DNA reads TGTGCCACCAGCAGACACAGATCTTACGAGCAGTACTTC.

The chain joins TRBV11-3 to TRBJ2-2; D unresolved. With 1 base removed from V and 3 bases from J, the gap between germline ends came to 12 bases. CDR1 SGHNT and CDR2 YENEEA come from the germline V gene. CDR3 length: 16 amino acids. The CDR3 nucleotides read TGTGCCAGCAGCTTAGGAGTACGAAGCTACACCGGGGAGCTGTTTTTT. Translating it yields CASSLGVRSYTGELFF.

The chain uses TRBV4-1 and TRBJ1-5; perhaps TRBD1 as D (5 bases). V was shortened by 3 bases and J by 9 bases, with 24 bases between the two germline ends. CDR1 is MGHRA and CDR2 is YSYEKL in the germline V gene. The CDR3 consists of 17 residues. The CDR3 region has the DNA TGCGCCAGCAGCCAGATGGGGGAAGAAAAGGGTGGTGGGCCCCAGCATTTT. The encoded protein is CASSQMGEEKGGGPQHF.

The chain has TRBV7-6 and TRBJ2-3; tentatively, D is TRBD2 (5 bases). Germline V gene sequence: CDR1 SGHVS, CDR2 FNYEAQ. The CDR3 has 15 residues. The V gene lost 5 bases and the J gene lost 5 bases, with 17 bases spanning the gap. This CDR3 reads CASSRADPRGDTQYF. The CDR3 nucleotides are TGTGCCAGCAGCCGTGCAGACCCTCGGGGAGATACGCAGTATTTT.

This chain links TRBV5-4 with TRBJ2-5; 8 bases are a match to TRBD1. Germline V CDR1 and CDR2: SGHNT, YYREEE (reference sequence). The CDR3 spans 15 residues. J lost 5 bases, V lost 4 bases, and 10 bases had no gene match. CDR3 in DNA: TGTGCCAGCAGCCCCTACGGACAGGGTCGGGAGACCCAGTACTTC. It encodes CASSPYGQGRETQYF. The variable domain in full, completed from reference TRBV5-4 and TRBJ2-5, reads ETGVTQSPTHLIKTRGQQVTLRCSSQSGHNTVSWYQQALGQGPQFIFQYYREEENGRGNFPPRFSGLQFPNYSSELNVNALELDDSALYLCASSPYGQGRETQYFGPGTRLLVL.

The chain carries TRBV10-3 and TRBJ1-1; D not resolved. The CDR3 sequence is 14 residues long. With 2 bases removed from V and 13 bases from J, the gap between germline ends came to 20 bases. Germline V gives CDR1 ENHRY, CDR2 SYGVKD. The CDR3 reads CAISEKQSSGLGFF. For the CDR3, the DNA is TGTGCCATCAGTGAGAAACAGAGCTCGGGGTTGGGTTTCTTT.

CDR3 nucleotide sequence: TGTGCCAGCAGTGAACCAGGGGAAGGAAACACCATATATTTT. This sequence encodes CASSEPGEGNTIYF. The V call is TRBV6-1, the J call TRBJ1-3; D possibly corresponds to TRBD1 (6 bases). Germline V gives CDR1 MNHNS, CDR2 SASEGT. Trimming shortened V by 2 bases and J by 4 bases, and 9 bases separated the two germline ends. This CDR3 has 14 residues.

The chain couples TRBV2 to TRBJ2-1; unclear D gene. This CDR3 is built from 14 residues. CDR1 is SNHLY and CDR2 is FYNNEI in the germline V gene. Between the trimmed V and J ends, which lost 4 bases and 2 bases, there was a span of 9 bases. The CDR3 here is CASSAQVTYNEQFF. The CDR3 DNA reads as TGTGCCAGCAGTGCGCAGGTTACCTACAATGAGCAGTTCTTC.

The chain combines TRBV10-3 with TRBJ2-1; 12 nucleotides match TRBD2. The CDR3 has 12 amino acids. Germline CDR1 ENHRY, CDR2 SYGVKD. CDR3 region: CASSSGRDEQFF. Here the CDR3 DNA reads TGTGCATCGTCTAGCGGGAGGGATGAGCAGTTCTTC.

The chain employs TRBV9 and TRBJ2-2; TRBD1 aligns across 11 bases. CDR3 length: 19 residues. The V gene end was trimmed by 3 bases and the J gene end by 5 bases; junction bases not matched to a gene: 15. Germline CDR1 SGDLS, CDR2 YYNGEE. The CDR3 is CASSAVPDRGLMGTGELFF. CDR3 sequence (DNA): TGTGCCAGCAGCGCCGTCCCGGACAGGGGGCTTATGGGGACCGGGGAGCTGTTTTTT.